This T cell receptor (beta chain) was retrieved from a study of T cell responses to AZD1222 COVID-19 vaccine. Findings and limits, study-wide: Spike-specific TCR breadth rose after two AZD1222 doses, and depth rose as well. Targets within unmutated variant regions were reportedly found for nearly half of spike-specific TCRs. Clonal diversity was possibly underestimated, and the donors were mostly white British, with more females.

With regard to this clone: What it binds is not known.

Repertoires were generated with immunoSEQ multiplex PCR, while TCRdb's copy carries only in-frame clones and drops some. The data contain 90,000 to 120,000 clones, around 91% of them singletons. This CDR3 region has 16 residues. The germline V gene has CDR1 SGHDT and CDR2 YYEEEE. The V and J ends lost 3 bases and 3 bases, in that order; junction bases with no gene match: 8. The chain uses TRBV5-6 and TRBJ1-5; 8 nucleotides line up with TRBD1. The sequence was collected from an adult in good health. The sample consisted of peripheral blood, taken on day 0 of AZD1222 vaccination. CDR3 DNA: TGTGCCAGCAGCTCAAGGACAGGGCGATTCAATCAGCCCCAGCATTTT. Its translation: CASSSRTGRFNQPQHF.